What follows are 11 T cell receptor beta chains derived from one specimen sequenced in a study of cytomegalovirus exposure and HLA in healthy donors. Here immunoSEQ multiplex PCR was the method, and the copy in TCRdb shows in-frame clones only, minus some. The table shows under 50,000 clones, with 94% occurring only once. The sample comprised PBMCs. The source is a young woman in good health and CMV-seropositive.

The chain links TRBV7-9 to TRBJ2-5; D call uncertain. The germline CDR1 and CDR2 sequences are SEHNR and FQNEAQ (reference sequence). This CDR3 comprises 17 residues. The V end lost 0 bases, the J end lost 2 bases, and 16 bases lay between the germline ends. CDR3 nucleotides: TGTGCCAGCAGCTTAGCGGCCGGAGAGTATAGTCAAGAGACCCAGTACTTC. Translating gives CASSLAAGEYSQETQYF.

This rearrangement joins TRBV30 to TRBJ2-1; a weak D match, TRBD2 (5 bases). The V gene's germline CDR1 is GTSNPN and CDR2 SVGIG (reference sequence). V lost 5 bases and J lost 4, with 15 bases in between. This CDR3 is 14 amino acids long. CDR3 residues: CAWADYQLYNEQFF. CDR3 bases: TGTGCCTGGGCAGACTACCAACTATACAATGAGCAGTTCTTC.

This chain links TRBV28 with TRBJ2-7, with a possible D match to TRBD2 (5 bases). Per the germline V gene, CDR1 is MDHEN and CDR2 is SYDVKM. The CDR3 is made up of 15 amino acids. The germline V and J ends were trimmed by 8 bases and 2 bases, with 19 bases remaining between them. The CDR3 DNA reads TGTGCCAGCCTCGCCCCGGGAATGAGGACCTACGAGCAGTACTTC. Residues: CASLAPGMRTYEQYF.

The chain is built from TRBV15 and TRBJ1-5, with 9 bases lining up with TRBD1. The CDR3 totals 17 residues. V lost 0 bases and J lost 5; bases outside the gene matches: 8. Looked up from germline, CDR1 is LNHNV and CDR2 is YYDKDF (reference sequence). The CDR3 sequence: CATSRDIGTGNHQPQHF. CDR3 coding DNA: TGTGCCACCAGCAGAGATATTGGGACAGGGAATCATCAGCCCCAGCATTTT.

The genes are TRBV5-4 and TRBJ2-7; 9 positions match TRBD1. CDR3 length: 15 residues. The germline CDR1 and CDR2 sequences are SGHNT and YYREEE (reference sequence). Trimming cost V 4 bases and J 3 bases; bases outside gene matches: 8. CDR3 in amino acids: CASSAPGTGLYEQYF. CDR3 nucleotides: TGTGCCAGCAGCGCCCCCGGGACAGGGCTCTACGAGCAGTACTTC.

The gene calls are TRBV9 and TRBJ1-2; TRBD1 matches 9 bases. V shed 4 bases, J shed 7 bases, and the junction held 11 bases outside the gene matches. Germline-derived CDR1 and CDR2 are SGDLS and YYNGEE. This CDR3 contains 15 residues. The DNA for the CDR3 is TGTGCCAGCAGCCAGACAGGGGGTCAGGATCCTGGCTACACCTTC. Amino acids: CASSQTGGQDPGYTF.

The chain employs TRBV10-1 and TRBJ1-1; 10 positions match TRBD1. The germline V gene has CDR1 WNHNN and CDR2 SYGVQD (reference sequence). The J segment lost 4 bases and the V segment lost 6 bases, leaving 2 bases of the junction unmatched. This CDR3 is 13 amino acids long. The CDR3 region has the DNA TGCGCCAGCAGACGGACAGGGGGCACTGAAGCTTTCTTT. It codes for CASRRTGGTEAFF.

The chain recombines TRBV27 with TRBJ2-7, with D uncertain. The CDR3 runs to 12 residues. V was pared by 6 bases and J by 3 bases, with 9 bases between. Germline CDR1 and CDR2: MNHEY and SMNVEV (reference sequence). The CDR3 DNA reads as TGTGCCAGCAGCAAACCGCGCTACGAGCAGTACTTC. Its protein is CASSKPRYEQYF.

V usage is TRBV19 and J usage is TRBJ2-1, with 7 bases lining up with TRBD2. This CDR3 is built from 17 residues. CDR1 is LNHDA and CDR2 is SQIVND in the germline V gene (reference sequence). V shed 6 bases and J 2 bases; nucleotides not matched to a gene: 13. CDR3 residues: CASSLARRENPYNEQFF. CDR3 bases: TGTGCCAGTAGCTTAGCCCGGCGGGAGAATCCCTACAATGAGCAGTTCTTC.

The V call is TRBV7-8, the J call TRBJ1-2; D is unresolved. The germline V gene encodes CDR1 SGHVS and CDR2 FQNEAQ. The V end lost 5 bases, the J end lost 8 bases, and 18 bases lay between the germline ends. This CDR3 has 14 residues. CDR3 amino acids: CASSPSLVSRGYTF. DNA for the CDR3: TGTGCCAGCAGCCCGTCGTTGGTATCGAGGGGCTACACCTTC. Using reference TRBV7-8 and TRBJ1-2 for the parts outside the CDR3, the full variable domain is GAGVSQSPRYKVAKRGQDVALRCDPISGHVSLFWYQQALGQGPEFLTYFQNEAQLDKSGLPSDRFFAERPEGSVSTLKIQRTQQEDSAVYLCASSPSLVSRGYTFGSGTRLTVV.

The gene calls are TRBV5-1 and TRBJ2-3; possible D gene TRBD1, 6 bases. The CDR3 runs to 17 residues. The germline V gene has CDR1 SGHRS and CDR2 YFSETQ. V was clipped by 0 bases and J by 6 bases, with 20 bases between them. Here the CDR3 reads CASSLEVGGLGGDTQYF. DNA of the CDR3: TGCGCCAGCAGCTTGGAAGTCGGTGGTTTAGGGGGTGATACGCAGTATTTT.